These 27 T cell receptor beta chains share one sample of origin, sequenced in a study of blood T cells in healthy people across ages (dated by TCRdb to the mid-2010s). Libraries were constructed by 5' RACE. The sample was run on an Illumina HiSeq 2500. A second PCR of roughly 6 to 12 cycles was performed with a sample-barcoded 5' primer and a J-beta primer mix. Using fastp at Q25 and MiXCR, TCRdb reprocessed the public reads and kept productive beta chains. Entries are consolidated by CDR3 protein sequence, retaining the most common genes and DNA. The sample records under 700,000 distinct CDR3 sequences, 20% to 30% of which are singletons. The ten largest clones take up around 10% of the sample. These data were also filed under a second study, of T cells of mothers and their children.

The source material was blood. Every receptor here comes from a boy aged 5 to 17 in good health.

This clonotype turned up a few times. DNA for the CDR3: TGTGCCAGCCGGGCAGGGGAAACAGATACGCAGTATTTT. It yields the protein CASRAGETDTQYF. The chain recombines TRBV28 with TRBJ2-3, with D perhaps TRBD1 (6 bases). The germline gives CDR1 MDHEN, CDR2 SYDVKM. This CDR3 contains 13 residues. The ends were cut back, 8 bases at V and 3 bases at J, with 12 bases in the middle.

The V gene is TRBV28, the J gene TRBJ1-4; 11 positions match TRBD1. Trimming took 6 bases from V and 8 from J; bases not matched to a gene: 5. Germline-derived CDR1 and CDR2 are MDHEN and SYDVKM. The CDR3 totals 14 residues. The CDR3, as DNA: TGTGCCAGCAGCTCGGGACAGGGGGACGAAAAACTGTTTTTT. Translation: CASSSGQGDEKLFF.

V and J are TRBV21-1 and TRBJ2-2; the table's D gene call, TRBD1, was not cross checked with the DNA. TRBV21-1 is recorded as a pseudogene. This CDR3 comprises 15 residues. CDR3 DNA sequence: TGTGCCAGCAGCGACCGACAGGGGAGGGCCGGGGAGCTGTTTTTT. As protein: CASSDRQGRAGELFF.

This clonotype has only a few counts. V and J are TRBV5-1 and TRBJ2-1, with D possibly being TRBD2 (6 bases). Trimming removed 0 bases from V and 2 bases from J, with 12 bases in between. Germline lookup yields CDR1 SGHRS and CDR2 YFSETQ. This CDR3 contains 16 residues. The DNA for the CDR3 is TGCGCCAGCAGCTTGGGCGGAGGGAATACCTACAATGAGCAGTTCTTC. As protein: CASSLGGGNTYNEQFF.

The gene calls are TRBV2 and TRBJ2-7, with a possible D match to TRBD1 (6 bases). V was pared by 6 bases and J by 4 bases, with 13 bases between. Germline-derived CDR1 and CDR2 are SNHLY and FYNNEI. The CDR3 is 13 residues long. CDR3 nucleotide sequence: TGTGCCAGCAGGGCGGACAGCCGTTACGAGCAGTACTTC. Translating gives CASRADSRYEQYF. Filled out from reference TRBV2 and TRBJ2-7, the complete variable domain reads EPEVTQTPSHQVTQMGQEVILRCVPISNHLYFYWYRQILGQKVEFLVSFYNNEISEKSEIFDDQFSVERPDGSNFTLKIRSTKLEDSAMYFCASRADSRYEQYFGPGTRLTVT.

Only a few counts were recorded for this clonotype. The gene calls are TRBV5-6 and TRBJ2-1, with D possibly matching TRBD2 (5 bases). The V gene's germline CDR1 is SGHDT and CDR2 YYEEEE. This CDR3 region has 16 residues. Trimming took off 0 bases at V and 0 bases at J, with 10 bases between the two ends. CDR3 amino acids: CASSLAGIFSYNEQFF. Here the CDR3 DNA reads TGTGCCAGCAGCTTGGCCGGGATATTCTCCTACAATGAGCAGTTCTTC.

J is TRBJ2-7 and V is TRBV15; TRBD1 or TRBD2 may be the D gene (6 bases each). Trimming removed 0 bases at V and 3 bases at J, with 12 bases between. Germline V gene data show CDR1 as LNHNV and CDR2 as YYDKDF (reference sequence). The CDR3 runs to 15 residues. Here the CDR3 reads CATSRDGGGSYEQYF. DNA for the CDR3: TGTGCCACCAGCAGAGATGGAGGGGGGAGCTACGAGCAGTACTTC.

This clonotype was seen only a few times. The V and J genes are TRBV29-1 and TRBJ2-7, with 11 bases lining up with TRBD2. This CDR3 is built from 13 residues. Trimming removed 7 bases from V and 2 bases from J; junction bases left unmatched: 4. Germline loops: CDR1 SQVTM, CDR2 ANQGSEA. CDR3 bases: TGCAGCGCAGGGACTAGCGGAGCCTACGAGCAGTACTTC. Its translation is CSAGTSGAYEQYF.

This chain links TRBV24-1 with TRBJ1-5; D not certain. This CDR3 has 13 residues. The V gene's germline CDR1 is KGHDR and CDR2 SFDVKD. V was trimmed by 8 bases and J by 0 bases, leaving 7 bases between them. CDR3 sequence reads: CATNQYSNQPQHF. CDR3 coding DNA: TGTGCCACCAATCAGTATAGCAATCAGCCCCAGCATTTT.

The chain joins TRBV28 to TRBJ1-2; D is ambiguous. CDR1 and CDR2 from the germline V gene are MDHEN and SYDVKM. The V end lost 2 bases, the J end lost 12 bases, and 16 bases lay between the germline ends. The CDR3 length is 13 residues. The CDR3 loop reads CASSLLAGGGHTF. In DNA form, the CDR3 reads TGTGCCAGCAGTTTACTGGCAGGAGGCGGCCACACCTTC.

This clonotype was detected many times. This chain links TRBV3-1 with TRBJ1-5; D is undetermined. V was trimmed by 4 bases and J by 0 bases, leaving 7 bases between them. CDR1 and CDR2 from the germline V gene are LGHDT and YNNKEL (reference sequence). CDR3 size: 14 residues. Here the CDR3 reads CASSRTYSNQPQHF. For the CDR3, the DNA is TGTGCCAGCAGCCGCACATATAGCAATCAGCCCCAGCATTTT. Supplemented by reference TRBV3-1 and TRBJ1-5, the full variable domain reads DTAVSQTPKYLVTQMGNDKSIKCEQNLGHDTMYWYKQDSKKFLKIMFSYNNKELIINETVPNRFSPKSPDKAHLNLHINSLELGDSAVYFCASSRTYSNQPQHFGDGTRLSIL.

This clonotype was seen a handful of times. The rearrangement uses TRBV30 and TRBJ2-7; unclear D gene. Germline V lookup: CDR1 GTSNPN, CDR2 SVGIG (reference sequence). This CDR3 has 11 amino acids. Trimming left V 1 base short and J 3 bases short, with 4 bases between. The CDR3 loop reads CAWSDNYEQYF. In nucleotides, the CDR3 is TGTGCCTGGAGTGACAACTACGAGCAGTACTTC. Variable domain in full (rest from reference TRBV30 and TRBJ2-7): SQTIHQWPATLVQPVGSPLSLECTVEGTSNPNLYWYRQAAGRGLQLLFYSVGIGQISSEVPQNLSASRPQDRQFILSSKKLLLSDSGFYLCAWSDNYEQYFGPGTRLTVT.

This clonotype occurred a few times. The chain has TRBV20-1 and TRBJ2-1, with no clear D. The CDR3 extends over 19 amino acids. Germline V gene data show CDR1 as DFQATT and CDR2 as SNEGSKA (reference sequence). V lost 0 bases, J lost 3 bases, and 24 bases lay in between. The DNA for the CDR3 is TGCAGTGCTAGAGATAGAAGACCTCCCCCTGACCCCCGCTACAATGAGCAGTTCTTC. Protein sequence: CSARDRRPPPDPRYNEQFF.

The chain employs TRBV28 and TRBJ2-7; D might be TRBD1 (6 bases). V lost 6 bases and J lost 3, with 18 bases in between. Germline-derived CDR1 and CDR2 are MDHEN and SYDVKM. CDR3 length: 15 amino acids. In DNA form, the CDR3 reads TGTGCCAGCAGACTAGAGGGACATATCAACTACGAGCAGTACTTC. Translated, it gives CASRLEGHINYEQYF. The variable domain in full, completed from reference TRBV28 and TRBJ2-7, reads DVKVTQSSRYLVKRTGEKVFLECVQDMDHENMFWYRQDPGLGLRLIYFSYDVKMKEKGDIPEGYSVSREKKERFSLILESASTNQTSMYLCASRLEGHINYEQYFGPGTRLTVT.

The rearrangement links TRBV28 to TRBJ2-1, with D maybe TRBD2 (5 bases). CDR3 length: 15 residues. With 4 bases removed from V and 3 bases from J, the gap between germline ends came to 13 bases. From germline, CDR1 is MDHEN and CDR2 SYDVKM. In DNA, the CDR3 is TGTGCCAGCAGTTACGGGAAAGTTGACTACAATGAGCAGTTCTTC. Translating gives CASSYGKVDYNEQFF.

V and J are TRBV21-1 and TRBJ2-1; the table gives TRBD1 as D, unverified against the DNA. The DNA end favors TRBJ2-7, so the J call may be wrong. TRBV21-1 is tagged as a pseudogene. CDR3 length: 13 residues. In DNA form, the CDR3 reads TGTGCCAGCAGCTCCCGGGCCAACTACGAGCAGTACTTC. Its translation: CASSSRANYEQYF.

This clonotype was detected once. DNA of the CDR3: TGCGCCAGCAGCCAAGTAATAGGGGATGATCTCCAGTACTTC. It translates to CASSQVIGDDLQYF. This chain joins TRBV4-1 and TRBJ2-5, with a possible D match to TRBD1 (5 bases). This CDR3 spans 14 amino acids. Trimming pared 1 base from V and 10 bases from J, leaving 16 bases between. Per germline, CDR1 MGHRA and CDR2 YSYEKL.

Worth noting for this clonotype: Mismatch with germline at one junction end may stem from a read error. This chain connects TRBV24-1 to TRBJ2-4; 10 nucleotides align to TRBD1. The CDR3 sequence is 18 residues long. Germline V gene sequence: CDR1 KGHDR, CDR2 SFDVKD. The CDR3 nucleotides are TGCGCCACCAGTGATGGGACAGGGGAACGAGCGGACAAAAACATTCAGTACTTC. Its protein is CATSDGTGERADKNIQYF.

This clonotype has more than one count but fewer than ten. The J gene is TRBJ2-1, the V gene TRBV7-2; the D call may be TRBD1 or TRBD2 (6 bases each). Per germline, CDR1 SGHTA and CDR2 FQGNSA. Trimming took 1 base from V and 8 from J, leaving 12 bases between them. The CDR3 is 14 residues long. CDR3 residues: CASSLGSGGYEQFF. The CDR3 DNA sequence: TGTGCCAGCAGCTTAGGGTCCGGGGGCTATGAGCAGTTCTTC.

The chain employs TRBV7-2 and TRBJ2-1; either TRBD1 or TRBD2 may fit D (5 bases each). The DNA matches TRBJ2-7 better at its end, which makes the J call doubtful. This CDR3 comprises 15 residues. Germline V gene sequence: CDR1 SGHTA, CDR2 FQGNSA. The DNA for the CDR3 is TGTGCCAGCAGCTTAGCTGGGACGGACGCCTGCGAGCAGTACTTC. This codes for CASSLAGTDACEQYF.

Only one count was recorded for this clonotype. V is TRBV18 and J is TRBJ2-7, with D perhaps TRBD1 or TRBD2 (5 bases each). CDR1 KGHSH and CDR2 LQKENI come from the germline V gene. Deletions cut 2 bases from V and 0 bases from J, with 20 bases between. The CDR3 sequence is 18 residues long. The CDR3 DNA is TGTGCCAGCTCACCATTAATTGTCCGGGACCAAAGCTCCTACGAGCAGTACTTC. Translation: CASSPLIVRDQSSYEQYF.

On this clonotype: Mismatch with germline at one junction end may stem from a read error. The gene calls are TRBV27 and TRBJ1-2; weak D call: TRBD1 (5 bases). The germline gives CDR1 MNHEY, CDR2 SMNVEV (reference sequence). This CDR3 is built from 13 residues. DNA of the CDR3: TGCGCCAGCAGTTTGGGGGTTAACTATGGCTACCCCTTC. This gives the protein CASSLGVNYGYPF.

The V and J genes are TRBV9 and TRBJ1-2, with TRBD1 matching 7 bases. J lost 3 bases, V lost 0 bases, and 14 bases had no gene match. CDR3 length: 18 residues. Germline V gene data show CDR1 as SGDLS and CDR2 as YYNGEE. The CDR3 sequence is CASSVEAAETGKDYGYTF. In DNA, the CDR3 is TGTGCCAGCAGCGTAGAGGCGGCGGAGACAGGGAAGGACTATGGCTACACCTTC.

The V and J genes are TRBV9 and TRBJ2-2; the D gene is possibly TRBD2 (6 bases). Trimming pared 1 base from V and 2 bases from J, leaving 12 bases between. This CDR3 is 16 amino acids long. The germline V gene has CDR1 SGDLS and CDR2 YYNGEE. For the CDR3, the DNA is TGTGCCAGCAGCGTATTATGGACTACCAACACCGGGGAGCTGTTTTTT. It yields the protein CASSVLWTTNTGELFF. Full variable domain (outside the CDR3, taken from reference TRBV9 and TRBJ2-2): DSGVTQTPKHLITATGQRVTLRCSPRSGDLSVYWYQQSLDQGLQFLIQYYNGEERAKGNILERFSAQQFPDLHSELNLSSLELGDSALYFCASSVLWTTNTGELFFGEGSRLTVL.

This clonotype turned up a few times. The CDR3 region has the DNA TGCGCCAGCAGAGACTACATCAGCACAGATACGCAGTATTTT. Its translation is CASRDYISTDTQYF. The V and J genes are TRBV4-3 and TRBJ2-3; D possibly corresponds to TRBD2 (5 bases). The CDR3 spans 14 residues. Germline CDR1 reads LGHNA; CDR2 reads YSLEER. Trimming removed 6 bases from V and 0 bases from J, with 10 bases in between.

The count of this clonotype is one. The V and J genes are TRBV7-9 and TRBJ1-4; D is uncertain. Trimming left V 6 bases short and J 6 bases short, with 20 bases between. Germline V gene lookup returns CDR1 SEHNR and CDR2 FQNEAQ (reference sequence). The CDR3 length is 16 residues. CDR3 DNA: TGTGCCAGCAGTGTTGGCCAATATCAACGGGATGAAAAACTGTTTTTT. Its translation: CASSVGQYQRDEKLFF.

This clonotype was counted a few times. The chain uses TRBV9 and TRBJ2-7, with TRBD2 identical over 8 bases. With V trimmed by 2 bases and J by 2 bases, 6 bases remained unmatched. Looked up from germline, CDR1 is SGDLS and CDR2 is YYNGEE. CDR3 length equals 15 residues. The CDR3 DNA sequence: TGTGCCAGCAGCGTCCAAGCGGGGGCCACCTACGAGCAGTACTTC. It is translated as CASSVQAGATYEQYF.